A single sample is the source of the 20 T cell receptor beta chains below, sequenced in a study of identical twins. TCRdb re-analysed the 5' RACE reads in MiXCR, keeping a single row per CDR3 protein. The sample has about 240,000 distinct CDR3 sequences; 10% are singletons. Source material: memory T cells sorted from blood. The source is a man aged 50-59 years in good health.

The chain is built from TRBV18 and TRBJ2-3; D ambiguous. Germline loops: CDR1 KGHSH, CDR2 LQKENI. Trimming took 0 bases from V and 3 from J, leaving 7 bases between them. The CDR3 consists of 14 residues. The DNA of the CDR3 is TGTGCCAGCTCACCACCTACGGTAACAGATACGCAGTATTTT. Its translation is CASSPPTVTDTQYF.

This clonotype was counted ten times or more. V and J are TRBV28 and TRBJ2-2; D might be TRBD1 (6 bases). This CDR3 is built from 17 residues. V was pared by 2 bases and J by 1 base, with 14 bases between. CDR1 is MDHEN, CDR2 SYDVKM, per germline. The CDR3 here is CASSLPPNRVNTGELFF. The CDR3 nucleotides read TGTGCCAGCAGTTTACCCCCGAACAGGGTGAACACCGGGGAGCTGTTTTTT.

This clonotype was detected ten times or more. V gene TRBV20-1 combines with J gene TRBJ1-1, with TRBD1 matching 7 bases. The CDR3 is 13 residues long. Germline values: CDR1 DFQATT, CDR2 SNEGSKA (reference sequence). J gave up 7 bases and V 3 bases, and 8 bases lay outside the gene matches. The CDR3 DNA reads TGCAGTGCTAGTCTCAGGGGGATCTATGAAGCTTTCTTT. Translation: CSASLRGIYEAFF.

In this sample, this clonotype turned up a few times. A read error is possible here, since a much larger clone lies one base away. The rearrangement joins TRBV25-1 to TRBJ2-7; TRBD2 is a possible D gene (6 bases). CDR1 MGHDK and CDR2 SYGVNS come from the germline V gene. This CDR3 region has 12 residues. The ends were cut back, 7 bases at V and 0 bases at J, with 7 bases in the middle. The CDR3 here is CASIGSSYEQYF. The CDR3, as DNA: TGTGCCAGCATCGGGAGCTCCTACGAGCAGTACTTC.

This clonotype was seen ten or more times. The chain carries TRBV20-1 and TRBJ1-4; 7 bases agree with TRBD1. J lost 4 bases, V lost 0 bases, and 5 bases had no gene match. Germline CDR1 DFQATT, CDR2 SNEGSKA (reference sequence). There are 15 residues in the CDR3. CDR3 protein: CSARDRTGGNEKLFF. Here the CDR3 DNA reads TGCAGTGCTAGAGATCGGACAGGTGGTAATGAAAAACTGTTTTTT.

This clonotype has only a few counts. This rearrangement joins TRBV24-1 to TRBJ1-2; a weak D match, TRBD1 (6 bases). This CDR3 has 13 residues. In germline, CDR1 is KGHDR, CDR2 SFDVKD. V was shortened by 4 bases and J by 8 bases, with 13 bases between the two germline ends. CDR3 sequence: CATSDPRTAGYTF. CDR3 DNA sequence: TGTGCCACCAGTGACCCCAGGACAGCGGGCTACACCTTC.

This clonotype occurred a few times. The gene calls are TRBV12-3 or TRBV12-4 and TRBJ1-6; tentative D call: TRBD1 (6 bases). V was cut by 7 bases and J by 7 bases, with 14 bases left in between. The CDR3 has 14 amino acids. The CDR3 loop reads CASTRGGQNSPLHF. The CDR3 DNA sequence: TGTGCCAGCACCAGGGGAGGGCAGAATTCACCCCTCCACTTT.

This clonotype was detected ten times or more. The V gene is TRBV7-9, the J gene TRBJ2-3; D call uncertain. CDR3 length equals 15 residues. V dropped 2 bases and J dropped 9 bases, with 18 bases sitting between them. Germline assignment: CDR1 SEHNR and CDR2 FQNEAQ (reference sequence). DNA for the CDR3: TGTGCCAGCAGCTTACCCTTTCGACTTGGCTCAACGCAGTATTTT. It translates to CASSLPFRLGSTQYF. Full variable domain (missing parts from reference TRBV7-9 and TRBJ2-3): DTGVSQNPRHKITKRGQNVTFRCDPISEHNRLYWYRQTLGQGPEFLTYFQNEAQLEKSRLLSDRFSAERPKGSFSTLEIQRTEQGDSAMYLCASSLPFRLGSTQYFGPGTRLTVL.

This clonotype was observed many times. The V call is TRBV25-1, the J call TRBJ2-3; D remains ambiguous. The V gene's germline CDR1 is MGHDK and CDR2 SYGVNS. This CDR3 comprises 15 residues. Trimming left V 3 bases short and J 5 bases short, with 15 bases between. CDR3 nucleotides: TGTGCCAGCAGTGATTTCTCTCATCGGGTAGATACGCAGTATTTT. Residues: CASSDFSHRVDTQYF.

This clonotype was recorded many times. The V call is TRBV11-2, the J call TRBJ2-3, with D uncertain. V shed 4 bases and J shed 0 bases, with 2 bases lying between them. The germline V gene encodes CDR1 SGHAT and CDR2 FQNNGV. This CDR3 contains 12 residues. CDR3 in DNA: TGTGCCAGCAGCTCTAGCACAGATACGCAGTATTTT. Amino acids: CASSSSTDTQYF.

This clonotype was found many times. V and J are TRBV3-1 and TRBJ1-4, with a weak D call TRBD1 (6 bases). Germline V gives CDR1 LGHDT, CDR2 YNNKEL (reference sequence). The CDR3 is made up of 15 amino acids. V lost 1 base and J 7 bases, leaving 13 bases between the germline ends. CDR3 bases: TGTGCCAGCAGCCAAGGGGCAGGGGATGGTGAAAAACTGTTTTTT. This codes for CASSQGAGDGEKLFF.

This clonotype was picked up a small number of times. The rearrangement uses TRBV14 and TRBJ2-2; 10 positions agree with TRBD2. This CDR3 is 15 amino acids long. With 10 bases clipped from V and 2 bases from J, the junction kept 7 bases outside the gene matches. Looked up from germline, CDR1 is SGHDN and CDR2 is FVKESK. The CDR3 spells CATNSGRRNTGELFF. The CDR3 DNA follows: TGTGCCACCAATAGCGGGAGGAGAAACACCGGGGAGCTGTTTTTT.

The rearrangement links TRBV5-6 to TRBJ2-4; 7 bases map to TRBD2. J was trimmed by 7 bases and V by 2 bases; bases with no gene match: 9. Germline lookup yields CDR1 SGHDT and CDR2 YYEEEE. There are 15 residues in the CDR3. The CDR3 DNA sequence: TGTGCCAGCAGCTTCGGGGGGAGTTTGAGGAACATTCAGTACTTC. Protein: CASSFGGSLRNIQYF. Full variable domain (remainder filled in from reference TRBV5-6 and TRBJ2-4): DAGVTQSPTHLIKTRGQQVTLRCSPKSGHDTVSWYQQALGQGPQFIFQYYEEEERQRGNFPDRFSGHQFPNYSSELNVNALLLGDSALYLCASSFGGSLRNIQYFGAGTRLSVL.

This clonotype was detected many times. The V and J genes are TRBV29-1 and TRBJ2-1; D might be TRBD2 (5 bases). The CDR3 consists of 12 residues. From germline, CDR1 is SQVTM and CDR2 ANQGSEA. V lost 7 bases to trimming and J lost 5 bases, with 12 bases between them. CDR3 nucleotide sequence: TGCAGCGCTTTCGGACTGAACAATGAGCAGTTCTTC. Protein product: CSAFGLNNEQFF.

The V and J genes are TRBV4-1 and TRBJ1-1; 11 bases fit TRBD1. Germline CDR1 MGHRA, CDR2 YSYEKL. V was pared by 4 bases and J by 1 base, with 2 bases of the junction left unmatched. The CDR3 is made up of 15 amino acids. CDR3 residues: CASSRGQGANTEAFF. The CDR3 nucleotides are TGCGCCAGCAGCCGAGGACAGGGGGCGAACACTGAAGCTTTCTTT.

This clonotype was found many times. The rearrangement uses TRBV28 and TRBJ1-1; the D is unclear. Trimming left V 5 bases short and J 0 bases short, with 13 bases between. Per the germline V gene, CDR1 is MDHEN and CDR2 is SYDVKM. There are 15 residues in the CDR3. CDR3 amino acids: CASSPDPGMNTEAFF. The CDR3 DNA reads as TGTGCCAGCAGTCCCGACCCAGGTATGAACACTGAAGCTTTCTTT.

The V call is TRBV28, the J call TRBJ2-1; 12 nucleotides line up with TRBD2. The CDR3 consists of 16 residues. V was pared by 6 bases and J by 4 bases, with 7 bases of the junction left unmatched. Germline V gene lookup returns CDR1 MDHEN and CDR2 SYDVKM. CDR3 region: CASSPIGTSGYNEQFF. CDR3 sequence (DNA): TGTGCCAGCAGCCCTATCGGGACTAGCGGGTACAATGAGCAGTTCTTC.

The J gene is TRBJ1-6, the V gene TRBV11-2; D is unresolved. The CDR3 spans 11 residues. The germline V and J ends were trimmed by 4 bases and 5 bases, with 0 bases remaining between them. In germline, CDR1 is SGHAT, CDR2 FQNNGV. CDR3 nucleotide sequence: TGTGCCAGCAGCTATAATTCACCCCTCCACTTT. Translating gives CASSYNSPLHF.

This clonotype was counted many times. This chain connects TRBV3-1 to TRBJ2-3; D not certain. The length of the CDR3 is 13 residues. Germline CDR1 LGHDT, CDR2 YNNKEL (reference sequence). The V gene lost 4 bases and the J gene lost 4 bases, with 9 bases spanning the gap. CDR3 in DNA: TGTGCCAGCAGCCGCCTTCGAGCAGATACGCAGTATTTT. Protein: CASSRLRADTQYF.

There are many counts of this clonotype. V is TRBV7-2 and J is TRBJ2-3; TRBD2 is a possible D gene (7 bases). The CDR3 length is 15 residues. Trimming removed 3 bases at V and 3 bases at J, with 13 bases between. The germline V gene encodes CDR1 SGHTA and CDR2 FQGNSA. The DNA of the CDR3 is TGTGCCAGCAGCTTTAGGGGGGGCGGGACAGATACGCAGTATTTT. It is translated as CASSFRGGGTDTQYF.